This T cell receptor beta chain came from a study of T cell responses to AZD1222 COVID-19 vaccine. Study findings and constraints: Reports indicate that nearly half of spike-specific TCRs are directed at unmutated variant regions. Most donors were white British and more were female, and clonal diversity was possibly underestimated.

This CDR3 contains 12 residues. Germline lookup yields CDR1 SQVTM and CDR2 ANQGSEA. V lost 6 bases, J lost 7 bases, and 6 bases stayed unmatched. On this clone itself: Its antigen is not identified.

TCRdb keeps only in-frame clones here, not all; method: immunoSEQ multiplex PCR. Of 150,000 to 180,000 clones in the sample, roughly 90% are singletons; the top ten hold roughly 5.8%. This receptor was identified in an adult in good health. The sample here was peripheral blood, taken on day 0 of MenACWY control vaccination. This chain uses TRBV29-1 with TRBJ2-1; 7 positions match TRBD1. The CDR3 spells CSVVGQSNEQFF. Written as DNA, the CDR3 is TGCAGCGTCGTGGGACAGTCAAATGAGCAGTTCTTC.